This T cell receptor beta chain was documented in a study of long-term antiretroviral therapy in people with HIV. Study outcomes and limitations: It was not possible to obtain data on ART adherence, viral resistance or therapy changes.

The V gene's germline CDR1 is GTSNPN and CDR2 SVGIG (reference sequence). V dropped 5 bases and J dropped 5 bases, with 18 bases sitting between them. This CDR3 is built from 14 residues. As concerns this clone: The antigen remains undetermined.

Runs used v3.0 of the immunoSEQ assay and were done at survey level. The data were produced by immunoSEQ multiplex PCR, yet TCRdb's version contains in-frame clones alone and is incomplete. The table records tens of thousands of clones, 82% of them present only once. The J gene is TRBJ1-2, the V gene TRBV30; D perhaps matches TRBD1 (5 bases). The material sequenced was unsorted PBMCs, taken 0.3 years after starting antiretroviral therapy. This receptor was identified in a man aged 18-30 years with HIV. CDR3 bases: TGTGCCTGGGGGGGGGTAAGAGGGCAATATGGCTACACCTTC. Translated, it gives CAWGGVRGQYGYTF. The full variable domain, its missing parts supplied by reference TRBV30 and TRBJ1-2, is SQTIHQWPATLVQPVGSPLSLECTVEGTSNPNLYWYRQAAGRGLQLLFYSVGIGQISSEVPQNLSASRPQDRQFILSSKKLLLSDSGFYLCAWGGVRGQYGYTFGSGTRLTVV.